This entry lists 7 T cell receptor beta chains sequenced from one sample in a study of T cells in Graves' hyperthyroidism and ophthalmopathy. Authors of the study amplified TCR beta CDR3 regions from RNA transcripts. The HTBI primer set drove a first-round RT-PCR of the TCR CDR3. TCRdb reprocessed the multiplex PCR reads via MiXCR and lists one record per CDR3 protein. The data hold about 600,000 distinct CDR3 sequences, with around 15% observed a single time. The sample consisted of blood. All receptors derive from a woman aged 35 to 49 with Graves' ophthalmopathy.

This clonotype was seen only a few times. The rearrangement uses TRBV5-6 and TRBJ2-1; TRBD2 aligns across 10 bases. Germline CDR1 is SGHDT and CDR2 is YYEEEE. The V and J ends lost 2 bases and 4 bases, in that order; junction bases with no gene match: 6. The CDR3 extends over 16 amino acids. Here the CDR3 DNA reads TGTGCCAGCAGCTTCCTAGGACTAGCGGCATACAATGAGCAGTTCTTC. It codes for CASSFLGLAAYNEQFF.

Comment on this clonotype: Sequence at one end of the junction differs from germline and may be a read error. The gene calls are TRBV10-3 and TRBJ2-7; 8 bases line up with TRBD2. CDR1 is ENHRY and CDR2 is SYGVKD in the germline V gene. The CDR3 loop spans 15 amino acids. As DNA, the CDR3 is TGTGCCAGCAGTTATGGAGCGGGAGTTAGGGATGAGCAGTACTTC. Its translation is CASSYGAGVRDEQYF.

V and J are TRBV20-1 and TRBJ2-3, with 8 bases that match TRBD2. V trimming: 0 bases; J trimming: 5 bases; junction bases outside the gene matches: 7. This CDR3 has 15 residues. Germline CDR1 and CDR2: DFQATT and SNEGSKA (reference sequence). The CDR3 DNA reads TGCAGTGCTAGAGATACTAGCGGCCCTGGAGATACGCAGTATTTT. Protein: CSARDTSGPGDTQYF.

Regarding this clonotype: Because it lacks the conserved phenylalanine or tryptophan at the end, this CDR3 is likely a read error. Here the CDR3 reads CASSLAGQGRTEAFL. As DNA, the CDR3 is TGCGCCAGCAGCTTAGCCGGGCAGGGAAGAACTGAAGCTTTCCTT. V is TRBV5-1 and J is TRBJ1-1, with a possible D match to TRBD1 (5 bases). Germline loops: CDR1 SGHRS, CDR2 YFSETQ. The CDR3 runs to 15 residues. V was trimmed by 2 bases and J by 5 bases, leaving 16 bases between them.

This rearrangement joins TRBV4-1 to TRBJ1-3; D is uncertain. Trimming removed 1 base at V and 0 bases at J, with 10 bases between. The germline V gene encodes CDR1 MGHRA and CDR2 YSYEKL. The CDR3 is made up of 16 amino acids. The CDR3 bases are TGCGCCAGCAGCCAAGCTACGGCGATCTCTGGAAACACCATATATTTT. The encoded protein is CASSQATAISGNTIYF.

This clonotype was seen at least ten times. The chain carries TRBV10-3 and TRBJ2-3; TRBD1 matches at 7 bases. Looked up from germline, CDR1 is ENHRY and CDR2 is SYGVKD. The CDR3 has 14 residues. The trim removed 4 bases at V and 2 bases at J, leaving 3 bases unmatched. The CDR3 is CAISGDRYTDTQYF. The CDR3 nucleotides are TGTGCCATCAGTGGGGACAGATACACAGATACGCAGTATTTT.

The chain couples TRBV5-1 to TRBJ2-2; TRBD2 is a possible D gene (6 bases). This CDR3 region has 17 residues. V was pared by 3 bases and J by 0 bases, with 15 bases between. The V gene's germline CDR1 is SGHRS and CDR2 YFSETQ. For the CDR3, the DNA is TGCGCCAGCAGCTCCCGGGGACTTAAAACGAACACCGGGGAGCTGTTTTTT. It encodes CASSSRGLKTNTGELFF.